This T cell receptor beta chain derives from a study of cytomegalovirus exposure and HLA in healthy donors. Looking at the study overall: Ancestry clustering placed around four fifths of 350 to 500 genotyped donors in the Caucasian-associated cluster.

Healthy donors of bone marrow made up the group. These donors counted as nominally healthy when sampled, but unrecorded immune exposures were likely. Per the germline V gene, CDR1 is SGHKS and CDR2 is YYEKEE (reference sequence). CDR3 length: 15 amino acids. V was pared by 3 bases and J by 2 bases, with 3 bases of the junction left unmatched. Both 60 Vbeta primers and 13 Jbeta primers went into the PCR. Produced via immunoSEQ multiplex PCR; TCRdb's table is partial and in-frame only. The sample has approximately 170,000 clones, over 75% seen once. The sample was PBMCs. The chain recombines TRBV5-5 with TRBJ1-3, with TRBD1 matching over 9 bases. The receptor comes from a man aged 50 or older in good health and CMV-seropositive. The CDR3 bases are TGTGCCAGCAGCTGGGGGGACAGGGCTGGAAACACCATATATTTT. Translation: CASSWGDRAGNTIYF.